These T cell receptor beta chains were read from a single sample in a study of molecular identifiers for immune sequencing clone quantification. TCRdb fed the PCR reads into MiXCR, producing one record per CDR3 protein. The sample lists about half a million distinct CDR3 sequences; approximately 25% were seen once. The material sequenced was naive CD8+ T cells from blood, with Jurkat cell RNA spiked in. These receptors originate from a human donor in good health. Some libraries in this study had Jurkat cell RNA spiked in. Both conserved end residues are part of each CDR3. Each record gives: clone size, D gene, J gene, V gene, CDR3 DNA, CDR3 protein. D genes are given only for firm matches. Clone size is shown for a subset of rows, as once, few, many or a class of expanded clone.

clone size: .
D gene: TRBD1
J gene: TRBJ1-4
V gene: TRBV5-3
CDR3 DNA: TGTGCCAGCAGCTTGGGGACAGGGGGAATTGAAAAACTGTTTTTT
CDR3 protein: CASSLGTGGIEKLFF

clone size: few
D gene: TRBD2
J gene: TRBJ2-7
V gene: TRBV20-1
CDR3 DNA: TGCAGTGCTAGAGGGCGGCTAGCGGGAGCCTACGAGCAGTACTTC
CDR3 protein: CSARGRLAGAYEQYF

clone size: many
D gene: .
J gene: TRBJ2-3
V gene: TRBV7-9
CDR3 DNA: TGTGCCAGCAGCGCACCCGCGGACACGGCGCAGTATTTT
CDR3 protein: CASSAPADTAQYF

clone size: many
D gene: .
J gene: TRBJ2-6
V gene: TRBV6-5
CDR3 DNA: TGTGCCAGCAGGTTTGGACAGTATTTCTCTGGGGCCAACGTCCTGACTTTC
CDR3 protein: CASRFGQYFSGANVLTF

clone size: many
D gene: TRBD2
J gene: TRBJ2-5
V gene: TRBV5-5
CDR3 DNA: TGTGCCAGCAGCCCGGGGACTAGCGGGGTTATAGGGGAGACCCAGTACTTC
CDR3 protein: CASSPGTSGVIGETQYF

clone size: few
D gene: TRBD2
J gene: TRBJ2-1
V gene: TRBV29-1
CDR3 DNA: TGCAGCGTGGGGACTAGCGGGAGGTACGAGCAGTTCTTC
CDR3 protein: CSVGTSGRYEQFF

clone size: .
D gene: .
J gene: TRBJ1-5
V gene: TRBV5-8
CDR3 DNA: TGTGCCAGCAGCTTGTATTCTGGGGGGATAGATCAGCCCCAGCATTTT
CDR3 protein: CASSLYSGGIDQPQHF

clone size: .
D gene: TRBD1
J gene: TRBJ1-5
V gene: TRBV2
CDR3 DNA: TGTGCCACCCAGCGGGCCAGGGGGCCGGGTAGCAATCAGCCCCAGCATTTT
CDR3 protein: CATQRARGPGSNQPQHF

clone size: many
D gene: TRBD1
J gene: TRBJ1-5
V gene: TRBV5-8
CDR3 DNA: TGTGCCAGCAGCTTTCGGGGACAGGGTAGTAATCAGCCCCAGCATTTT
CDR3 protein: CASSFRGQGSNQPQHF

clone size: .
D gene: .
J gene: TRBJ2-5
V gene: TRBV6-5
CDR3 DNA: TGTGCCAGCAGACGCCTTGAGGAAGAGACCCAGTACTTC
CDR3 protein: CASRRLEEETQYF

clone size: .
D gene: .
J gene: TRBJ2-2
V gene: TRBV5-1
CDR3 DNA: TGCGCCAGCAGCTTGGGTAGGGGGGGCCCTACCTCGAACACCGGGGAGCTGTTTTTT
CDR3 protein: CASSLGRGGPTSNTGELFF

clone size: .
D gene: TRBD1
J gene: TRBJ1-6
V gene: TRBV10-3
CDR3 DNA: TGTGCCATCAGTGAATCAGGGGGCTATAATTCACCCCTCCACTTT
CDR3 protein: CAISESGGYNSPLHF

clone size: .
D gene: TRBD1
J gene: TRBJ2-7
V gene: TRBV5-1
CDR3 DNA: TGCGCCAGCAGCCACCCCACAGGGGGCCTCTACGAGCAGTACTTC
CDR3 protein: CASSHPTGGLYEQYF

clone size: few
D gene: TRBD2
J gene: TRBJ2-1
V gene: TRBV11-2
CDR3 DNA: TGTGCCAGCAGCCTCCCCCCGGGGACTAGCGGGGACAATGAGCAGTTCTTC
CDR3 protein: CASSLPPGTSGDNEQFF

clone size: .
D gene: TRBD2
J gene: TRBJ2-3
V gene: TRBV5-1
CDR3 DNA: TGCGCCAGCAGCCTCATAGCGGGACCGAGCACAGATACGCAGTATTTT
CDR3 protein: CASSLIAGPSTDTQYF

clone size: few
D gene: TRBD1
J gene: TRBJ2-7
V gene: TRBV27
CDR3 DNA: TGTGCCAGCGCGCCCTCGGGACAGGGTTCCTACGAGCAGTACTTC
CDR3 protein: CASAPSGQGSYEQYF

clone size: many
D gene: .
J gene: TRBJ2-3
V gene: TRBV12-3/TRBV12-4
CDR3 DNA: TGTGCCAGCAGCCCCGCGGGGGCGGTAAAGGCTGAGGCGCAGTATTTT
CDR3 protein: CASSPAGAVKAEAQYF

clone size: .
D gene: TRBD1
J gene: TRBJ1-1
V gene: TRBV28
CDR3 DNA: TGTGCCAGCAGTCAAGGGACAGGGGGGGTTGGCACTGAAGCTTTCTTT
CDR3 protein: CASSQGTGGVGTEAFF

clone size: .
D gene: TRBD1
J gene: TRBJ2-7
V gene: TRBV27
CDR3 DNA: TGTGCCAGCAGTTTGGTTTTCGGACAGGGGGCATCCGAGCAGTACTTC
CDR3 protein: CASSLVFGQGASEQYF

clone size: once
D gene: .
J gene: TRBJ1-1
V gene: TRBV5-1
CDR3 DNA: TGCGCCAGCAGCCCCGCCGGGGGCGAGGGGAGGGGCACTGAAGCTTTCTTT
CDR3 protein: CASSPAGGEGRGTEAFF

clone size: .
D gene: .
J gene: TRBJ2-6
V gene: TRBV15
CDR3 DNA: TGTGCCACCAGCAGACCGACGACAAAGTTGGACGGCCTGACTTTC
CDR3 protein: CATSRPTTKLDGLTF

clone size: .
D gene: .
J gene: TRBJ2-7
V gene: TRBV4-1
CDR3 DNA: TGCGCCAGCAGCCAAGAGTGGGGTCATGACTCCTACGAGCAGTACTTC
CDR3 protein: CASSQEWGHDSYEQYF

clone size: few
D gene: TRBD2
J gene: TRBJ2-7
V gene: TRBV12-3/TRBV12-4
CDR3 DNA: TGTGCCAGCAGTTTATCGGCGGGGGGGAACGAGCAGTACTTC
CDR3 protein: CASSLSAGGNEQYF

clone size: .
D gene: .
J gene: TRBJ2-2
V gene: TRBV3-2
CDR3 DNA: TGTGCCAGCAGCCACGGACTGTTCGTGGGGGAGCTGTTTTTT
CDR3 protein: CASSHGLFVGELFF

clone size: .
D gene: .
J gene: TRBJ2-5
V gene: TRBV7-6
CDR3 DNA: TGTGCCAGCAGCCCGACGGTGTACCAAGAGACCCAGTACTTC
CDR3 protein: CASSPTVYQETQYF

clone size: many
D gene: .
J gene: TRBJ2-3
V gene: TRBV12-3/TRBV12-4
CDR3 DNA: TGTGCCAGCAGTTTCGCCCGGGGACCCACAGATACGCAGTATTTT
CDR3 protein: CASSFARGPTDTQYF

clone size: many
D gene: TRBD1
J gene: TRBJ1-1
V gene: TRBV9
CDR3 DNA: TGTGCCAGCAGCGGAGAACAGGGGGCTGACACTGAAGCTTTCTTT
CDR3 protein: CASSGEQGADTEAFF

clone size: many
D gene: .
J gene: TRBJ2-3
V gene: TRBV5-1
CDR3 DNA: TGCGCCAGCAAGACGTCAACCATTCTAGGAGGTACAGATACGCAGTATTTT
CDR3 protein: CASKTSTILGGTDTQYF

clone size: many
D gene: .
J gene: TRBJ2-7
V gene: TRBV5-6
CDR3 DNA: TGTGCCAGCAGCTTTGGGGGGCCGACCTACGAGCAGTACTTC
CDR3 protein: CASSFGGPTYEQYF

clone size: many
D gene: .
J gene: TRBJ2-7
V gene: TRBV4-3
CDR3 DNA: TGCGCCAGCAGCCAAGATTGGCGGGGAGCCTACGAGCAGTACTTC
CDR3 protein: CASSQDWRGAYEQYF

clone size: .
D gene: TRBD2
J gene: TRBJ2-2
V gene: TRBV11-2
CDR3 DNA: TGTGCCAGCAGCCTAAGTCAGGGGCTAGCGGGGAGGGTATTTGAAGATCCGAACACCGGGGCGCTGTTTTTT
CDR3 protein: CASSLSQGLAGRVFEDPNTGALFF

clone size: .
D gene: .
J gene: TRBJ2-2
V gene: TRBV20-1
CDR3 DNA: TGCAGTGCTAGAGACCCTAAAAGAGGGGAACAGAACACCGGGGAGCTGTTTTTT
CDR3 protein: CSARDPKRGEQNTGELFF

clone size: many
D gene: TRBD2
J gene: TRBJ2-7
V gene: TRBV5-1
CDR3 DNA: TGCGCCAGCAGCTTTGGACTAGCGGGATACGGCTACGAGCAGTACTTC
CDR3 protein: CASSFGLAGYGYEQYF

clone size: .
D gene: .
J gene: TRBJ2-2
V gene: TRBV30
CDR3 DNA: TGTGCCTGGAGTGTAATAGGGGAGCTGTTTTTT
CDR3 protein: CAWSVIGELFF

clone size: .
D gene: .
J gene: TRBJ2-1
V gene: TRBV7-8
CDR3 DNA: TGTGCCGCTGCGACGGGTCCTACCTACAATGAGCAGTTCTTC
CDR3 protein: CAAATGPTYNEQFF

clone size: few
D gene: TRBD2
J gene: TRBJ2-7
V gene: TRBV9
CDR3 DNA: TGTGCCAGCAGCCCCCGACCCAGCGGGGGGGCCCCCGAGCAGTACTTC
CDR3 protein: CASSPRPSGGAPEQYF

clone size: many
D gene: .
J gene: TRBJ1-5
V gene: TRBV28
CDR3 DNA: TGTGCCAGCAGTTCCGGACAGCTCAATCAGCCCCAGCATTTT
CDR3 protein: CASSSGQLNQPQHF

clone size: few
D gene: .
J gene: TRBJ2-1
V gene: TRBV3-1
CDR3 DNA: TGTGCCAGCAGCCAAGACGCTGGAGGTGAGCAGTTCTTC
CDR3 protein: CASSQDAGGEQFF

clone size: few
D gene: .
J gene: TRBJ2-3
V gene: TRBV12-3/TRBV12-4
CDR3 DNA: TGTGCCAGCAGTTTAGACAGTTCGACTAGCACAGATACGCAGTATTTT
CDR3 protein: CASSLDSSTSTDTQYF

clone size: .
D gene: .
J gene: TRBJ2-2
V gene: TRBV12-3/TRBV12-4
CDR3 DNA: TGTGCTCATGGCAACACCGGGGAGCTGTTTTTT
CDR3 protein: CAHGNTGELFF